The 10 T cell receptor beta chains below were found in one sample sequenced in a study of blood T cell repertoires in COVID-19. Some clones are missing from TCRdb's copy, which holds only in-frame ones; the method was immunoSEQ multiplex PCR. In the table there are fewer than 200,000 clones, approximately 86% of which are singletons. Sequencing was carried out using PBMCs or T cells enriched from blood (not recorded which). The receptors stem from a woman aged 55-69 years with acute COVID-19.

This rearrangement joins TRBV30 to TRBJ1-5; TRBD1 is a possible D gene (5 bases). The CDR3 totals 12 residues. Germline V gene data show CDR1 as GTSNPN and CDR2 as SVGIG (reference sequence). V lost 2 bases to trimming and J lost 11 bases, with 13 bases between them. CDR3 nucleotide sequence: TGTGCCTGGAGTCCGACAGACGGTGCCCAGCATTTT. Amino acid sequence: CAWSPTDGAQHF.

J is TRBJ2-2 and V is TRBV5-8, with D hard to call. This CDR3 has 13 residues. V was shortened by 0 bases and J by 10 bases, with 10 bases between the two germline ends. In germline, CDR1 is SGHTS, CDR2 YDEGEE. CDR3 DNA sequence: TGTGCCAGCAGCTTGGTAACAACTACGGAGCTGTTTTTT. Amino acids: CASSLVTTTELFF.

The rearrangement uses TRBV18 and TRBJ2-3; tentative D call: TRBD1 (6 bases). V was shortened by 3 bases and J by 2 bases, with 9 bases between the two germline ends. CDR3 length: 14 amino acids. Germline V lookup: CDR1 KGHSH, CDR2 LQKENI. The CDR3: CASSPGTHTDTQYF. For the CDR3, the DNA is TGTGCCAGCTCACCGGGGACACACACAGATACGCAGTATTTT.

This chain joins TRBV2 and TRBJ2-5, with D perhaps matching TRBD2 (5 bases). V was trimmed by 6 bases and J by 5 bases, leaving 19 bases between them. Per germline, CDR1 SNHLY and CDR2 FYNNEI. The CDR3 runs to 15 residues. CDR3 loop: CASSTQLLGSETQYF. The CDR3 nucleotides are TGTGCCAGCAGCACACAACTACTAGGGTCGGAGACCCAGTACTTC.

This chain joins TRBV29-1 and TRBJ1-2; D call uncertain. CDR1 is SQVTM, CDR2 ANQGSEA, per germline. The CDR3 is 12 residues long. With 5 bases removed from V and 8 bases from J, the gap between germline ends came to 15 bases. CDR3 sequence reads: CSVFLLRGGYTF. The CDR3 nucleotides read TGCAGCGTTTTCCTTCTACGCGGAGGCTACACCTTC.

The chain joins TRBV6-2 or TRBV6-3 to TRBJ2-1, with 7 bases matching TRBD2. The CDR3 length is 13 residues. Germline trimming cut 5 bases from V and 8 bases from J; bases unmatched to any gene: 6. Germline CDR1 MNHEY, CDR2 SVGEGT. For the CDR3, the DNA is TGTGCCAGCAGTAGACCAAGCGGGGATGAGCAGTTCTTC. It is translated as CASSRPSGDEQFF.

J is TRBJ2-7 and V is TRBV24-1; 15 bases agree with TRBD2. There are 15 residues in the CDR3. V lost 3 bases and J lost 10; bases outside the gene matches: 6. Per the germline V gene, CDR1 is KGHDR and CDR2 is SFDVKD. This chain's CDR3 is CATSDHGLAGGPQYF. In nucleotides, the CDR3 is TGTGCCACCAGTGATCACGGACTAGCGGGAGGGCCCCAGTACTTC.

The chain couples TRBV24-1 to TRBJ1-1; D is possibly TRBD1 (5 bases). Trimming pared 1 base from V and 7 bases from J, leaving 9 bases between. The germline V gene has CDR1 KGHDR and CDR2 SFDVKD. CDR3 length: 13 residues. The DNA for the CDR3 is TGTGCCACCAGTGATTTTCAGGGCCGTGAAGCTTTCTTT. Translating gives CATSDFQGREAFF.

Concerning this clone itself: Other DNA sequences from this sample encode an identical CDR3 as well. The V and J genes are TRBV2 and TRBJ2-1, with unresolved D. Trimming stripped 1 base from V and 3 bases from J, with 4 bases between. There are 13 residues in the CDR3. Germline assignment: CDR1 SNHLY and CDR2 FYNNEI. The CDR3 protein is CASSEDSYNEQFF. The CDR3 nucleotides are TGTGCCAGCAGTGAAGACAGCTACAATGAGCAGTTCTTC.

This clone came up once. The genes are TRBV4-3 and TRBJ2-7, with TRBD2 matching 8 bases. This CDR3 contains 16 residues. CDR1 and CDR2 from the germline V gene are LGHNA and YSLEER. Losses at the gene ends were 2 bases for V and 0 bases for J; bases not matched to a gene: 6. CDR3 nucleotide sequence: TGCGCCAGCAGCCAAACGCCGGGACTAGACTCCTACGAGCAGTACTTC. Protein product: CASSQTPGLDSYEQYF.